These 8 T cell receptor beta chains were all obtained from the same sample, sequenced in a study of T cells in Graves' hyperthyroidism and ophthalmopathy. Amplified regions were TCR beta CDR3 sequences from RNA transcripts. First-round RT-PCR with HTBI primers amplified the TCR CDR3 region. TCRdb re-analysed the multiplex PCR reads in MiXCR, keeping a single row per CDR3 protein. The table lists about 520,000 distinct CDR3 sequences, less than 25% of them singletons. The sample taken for sequencing was blood. Source of these receptors: a woman in her thirties with Graves' ophthalmopathy.

This clonotype was seen repeatedly, ten times or more. The chain recombines TRBV7-8 with TRBJ1-1, with D unresolved. In germline, CDR1 is SGHVS, CDR2 FQNEAQ. The CDR3 runs to 15 residues. The V and J ends lost 5 bases and 0 bases respectively, with 13 bases between them. The CDR3 DNA reads TGTGCCAGCAGCAATACACAAATGCTGAACACTGAAGCTTTCTTT. It specifies CASSNTQMLNTEAFF.

The rearrangement links TRBV4-3 to TRBJ2-2; D is possibly TRBD2 (5 bases). Germline V gene sequence: CDR1 LGHNA, CDR2 YSLEER. CDR3 length: 13 residues. Trimming shortened V by 6 bases and J by 5 bases, and 10 bases separated the two germline ends. The CDR3 DNA is TGCGCCAGCAGTCAGAGGGATACCGGGGAGCTGTTTTTT. This encodes CASSQRDTGELFF.

This clonotype was seen a handful of times. This chain links TRBV18 with TRBJ2-6; TRBD1 agrees at 8 bases. Germline assignment: CDR1 KGHSH and CDR2 LQKENI. With V trimmed by 4 bases and J by 0 bases, 11 bases remained unmatched. The CDR3 is 19 residues long. CDR3 amino acids: CASSRGQAFSFSGANVLTF. CDR3 bases: TGTGCCAGCTCACGGGGACAGGCCTTTTCCTTCTCTGGGGCCAACGTCCTGACTTTC.

V usage is TRBV7-8 and J usage is TRBJ2-5; D is uncertain. V was pared by 2 bases and J by 2 bases, with 12 bases between. Germline assignment: CDR1 SGHVS and CDR2 FQNEAQ. This CDR3 has 15 amino acids. The CDR3 reads CASSLRPNEQETQYF. CDR3 DNA sequence: TGTGCCAGCAGCTTAAGGCCAAATGAACAAGAGACCCAGTACTTC.

This clonotype was observed at least ten times. The genes are TRBV29-1 and TRBJ1-2; D is unclear. Deletions cut 7 bases from V and 6 bases from J, with 18 bases between. CDR1 and CDR2 from the germline V gene are SQVTM and ANQGSEA. CDR3 size: 13 residues. The CDR3: CSAAGLGEHGYTF. In nucleotides, the CDR3 is TGCAGCGCCGCCGGACTGGGAGAGCATGGCTACACCTTC. The whole variable domain, remainder taken from reference TRBV29-1 and TRBJ1-2, is SAVISQKPSRDICQRGTSLTIQCQVDSQVTMMFWYRQQPGQSLTLIATANQGSEATYESGFVIDKFPISRPNLTFSTLTVSNMSPEDSSIYLCSAAGLGEHGYTFGSGTRLTVV.

The chain uses TRBV4-2 and TRBJ1-4; 7 bases fit TRBD1. The length of the CDR3 is 16 residues. Losses at the gene ends were 4 bases for V and 7 bases for J; bases not matched to a gene: 12. CDR1 is LGHNA and CDR2 is YNFKEQ in the germline V gene. The CDR3 region has the DNA TGTGCCAGCAGCCTTTTTCTCGGGACAGACGTTGAAAAACTGTTTTTT. Encoded protein: CASSLFLGTDVEKLFF.

The rearrangement uses TRBV6-5 and TRBJ1-5; TRBD1 might be the D (5 bases). In germline, CDR1 is MNHEY, CDR2 SVGAGI. With 0 bases removed from V and 7 bases from J, the gap between germline ends came to 13 bases. This CDR3 has 15 amino acids. CDR3 loop: CASSYSGVSGQPQHF. The CDR3 bases are TGTGCCAGCAGTTACTCAGGGGTCAGCGGGCAGCCCCAGCATTTT.

This clonotype appeared many times. This chain joins TRBV6-5 and TRBJ2-7; 9 nucleotides align to TRBD2. This CDR3 is built from 14 residues. Germline CDR1 reads MNHEY; CDR2 reads SVGAGI. The V gene end was trimmed by 8 bases and the J gene end by 0 bases; junction bases not matched to a gene: 5. The CDR3 DNA sequence: TGTGCCAGCTCTAGCGGGGTCGCCTCCTACGAGCAGTACTTC. It translates to CASSSGVASYEQYF.